The sequence of this T cell receptor (beta chain) was determined in a study of kidney transplant recipient with SARS-CoV-2 infection. V was cut by 5 bases and J by 4 bases, with 23 bases left in between. The CDR3 runs to 17 residues. This clonotype occurred many times. TCRdb redid the calling of the reads with MiXCR, one entry per CDR3 protein. The sample includes some 220,000 distinct CDR3 sequences, roughly 26% of them seen just once. Material: a blood sample, obtained at baseline and around day 120 from a kidney transplant recipient. This sequence was found in a young adult male patient who had COVID-19 and was a kidney transplant recipient. Among the T cells, some may be from the graft donor. V usage is TRBV7-1 and J usage is TRBJ1-2, with D hard to call. TRBV7-1 is flagged as an ORF with uncertain function. CDR3 DNA sequence: TGTGCCAGCAGCCCTGATGCTCACGAGGGAAAGACCTATGGCTACACCTTC. Translated: CASSPDAHEGKTYGYTF.